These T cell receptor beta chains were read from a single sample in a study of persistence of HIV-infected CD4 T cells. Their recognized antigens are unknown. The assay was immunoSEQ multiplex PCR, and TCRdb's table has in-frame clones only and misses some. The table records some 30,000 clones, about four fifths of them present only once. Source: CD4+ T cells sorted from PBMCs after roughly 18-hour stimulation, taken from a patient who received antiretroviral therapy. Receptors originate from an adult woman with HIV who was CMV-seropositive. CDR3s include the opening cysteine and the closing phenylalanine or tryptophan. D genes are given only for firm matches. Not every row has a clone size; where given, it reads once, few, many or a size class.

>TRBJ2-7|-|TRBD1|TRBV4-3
CASSQGYRGHYEQYF
TGCGCCAGCAGCCAAGGATACAGGGGGCACTACGAGCAGTACTTC
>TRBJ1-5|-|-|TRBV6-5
CASSYSTNQNQPQHF
TGTGCCAGCAGTTACTCGACGAACCAGAATCAGCCCCAGCATTTT
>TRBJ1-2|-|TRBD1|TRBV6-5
CATTDRTTRGYTF
TGTGCCACAACGGACAGGACGACTCGAGGCTACACCTTC
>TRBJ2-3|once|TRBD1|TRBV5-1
CASSWGQGTDTQYF
TGCGCCAGCAGCTGGGGACAGGGAACAGATACGCAGTATTTT
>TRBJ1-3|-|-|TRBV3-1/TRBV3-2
CASGGGTIYF
TGTGCCAGCGGTGGGGGCACCATATATTTT
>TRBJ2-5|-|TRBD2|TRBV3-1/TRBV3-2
CASSPTAGGWETQYF
TGTGCCAGCAGCCCGACGGCGGGGGGGTGGGAGACCCAGTACTTC
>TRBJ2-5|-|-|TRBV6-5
CASSRTDQETQYF
TGTGCCAGCAGCCGGACAGATCAAGAGACCCAGTACTTC
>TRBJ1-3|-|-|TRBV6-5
CASKGTGYGGNTIYF
TGTGCCAGCAAGGGGACTGGCTATGGTGGAAACACCATATATTTT
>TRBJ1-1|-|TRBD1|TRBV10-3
CAIRSGQMNTEAFF
TGTGCCATCAGGTCGGGACAGATGAACACTGAAGCTTTCTTT
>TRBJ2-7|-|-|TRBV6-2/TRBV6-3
CASSWRTGRGAEQYF
TGTGCCAGCAGTTGGAGGACAGGGAGGGGGGCCGAGCAGTACTTC
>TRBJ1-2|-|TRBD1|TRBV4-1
CASSQGRQGNYGYTF
TGCGCCAGCAGCCAGGGCCGACAGGGGAACTATGGCTACACCTTC
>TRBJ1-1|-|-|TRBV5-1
CASSEGYGATNTEAFF
TGCGCCAGCAGTGAAGGATACGGGGCGACGAACACTGAAGCTTTCTTT
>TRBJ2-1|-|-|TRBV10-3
CAITQGPSYNEQFF
TGTGCCATCACCCAGGGGCCATCCTACAATGAGCAGTTCTTC
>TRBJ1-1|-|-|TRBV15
CATSRDGLTEAFF
TGTGCCACCAGCAGAGATGGTTTGACTGAAGCTTTCTTT
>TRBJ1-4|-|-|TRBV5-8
CASSPGFGATNEKLFF
TGTGCCAGCAGCCCTGGTTTTGGTGCAACTAATGAAAAACTGTTTTTT
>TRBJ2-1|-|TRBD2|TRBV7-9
CASSLEASGMPREQFF
TGTGCCAGCAGCTTAGAGGCTAGCGGGATGCCACGCGAGCAGTTCTTC
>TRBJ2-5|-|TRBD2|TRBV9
CASSVGTSGTTYQETQYF
TGTGCCAGCAGCGTAGGGACTAGCGGGACTACTTACCAAGAGACCCAGTACTTC
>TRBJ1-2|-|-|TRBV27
CASSLLSGVGSGNGYTF
TGTGCCAGCAGTTTATTATCCGGGGTAGGGTCGGGCAATGGCTACACCTTC
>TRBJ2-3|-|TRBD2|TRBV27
CASTTLPASGYTDTQYF
TGTGCCAGCACCACCCTCCCAGCTAGCGGATACACAGATACGCAGTATTTT
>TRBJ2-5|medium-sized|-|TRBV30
CAWSVEKTQYF
TGTGCCTGGAGTGTAGAAAAGACCCAGTACTTC
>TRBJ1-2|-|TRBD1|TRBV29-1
CSVEERGQDYGYTF
TGCAGCGTTGAGGAAAGAGGACAGGACTATGGCTACACCTTC
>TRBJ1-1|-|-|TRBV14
CASSPQGRINTEAFF
TGTGCCAGCAGCCCTCAGGGGCGGATTAACACTGAAGCTTTCTTT